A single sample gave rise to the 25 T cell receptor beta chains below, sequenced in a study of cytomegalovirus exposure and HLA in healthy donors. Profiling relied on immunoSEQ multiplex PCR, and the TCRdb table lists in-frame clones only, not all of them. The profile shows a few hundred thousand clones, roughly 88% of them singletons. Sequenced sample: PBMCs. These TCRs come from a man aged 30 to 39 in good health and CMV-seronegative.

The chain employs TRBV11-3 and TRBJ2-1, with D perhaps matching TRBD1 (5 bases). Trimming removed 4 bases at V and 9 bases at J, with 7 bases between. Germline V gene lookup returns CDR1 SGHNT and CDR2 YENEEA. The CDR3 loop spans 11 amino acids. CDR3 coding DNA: TGTGCCAGCAGCTCCCAGGGTGAGCAGTTCTTC. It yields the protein CASSSQGEQFF.

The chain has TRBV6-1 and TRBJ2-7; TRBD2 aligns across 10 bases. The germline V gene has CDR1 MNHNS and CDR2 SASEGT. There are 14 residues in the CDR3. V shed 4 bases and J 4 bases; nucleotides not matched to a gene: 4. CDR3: CASSVLAGVYEQYF. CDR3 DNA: TGTGCCAGCAGTGTTCTAGCGGGGGTTTACGAGCAGTACTTC.

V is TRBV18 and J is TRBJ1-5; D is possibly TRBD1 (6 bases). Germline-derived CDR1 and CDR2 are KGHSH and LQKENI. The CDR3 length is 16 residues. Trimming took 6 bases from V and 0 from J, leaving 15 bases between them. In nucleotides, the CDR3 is TGTGCCAGCTCCTCCACCGGACAGTTTAGCAATCAGCCCCAGCATTTT. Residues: CASSSTGQFSNQPQHF.

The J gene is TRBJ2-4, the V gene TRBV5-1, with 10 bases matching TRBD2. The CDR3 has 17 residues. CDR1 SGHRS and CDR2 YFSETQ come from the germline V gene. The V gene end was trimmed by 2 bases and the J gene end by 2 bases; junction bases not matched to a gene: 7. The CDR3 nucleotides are TGCGCCAGCAGCTTCTCCAGCGGGGGGGCGTCCAAAAACATTCAGTACTTC. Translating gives CASSFSSGGASKNIQYF.

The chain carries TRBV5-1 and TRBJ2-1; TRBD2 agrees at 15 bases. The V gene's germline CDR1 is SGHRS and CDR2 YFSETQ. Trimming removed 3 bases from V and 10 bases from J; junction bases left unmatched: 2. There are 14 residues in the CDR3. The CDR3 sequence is CASSWTSGGAEQFF. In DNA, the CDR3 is TGCGCCAGCAGCTGGACTAGCGGGGGGGCGGAGCAGTTCTTC. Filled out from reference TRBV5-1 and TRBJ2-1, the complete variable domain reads KAGVTQTPRYLIKTRGQQVTLSCSPISGHRSVSWYQQTPGQGLQFLFEYFSETQRNKGNFPGRFSGRQFSNSRSEMNVSTLELGDSALYLCASSWTSGGAEQFFGPGTRLTVL.

The CDR3 here is CSVRSGGTGELFF. DNA for the CDR3: TGCAGCGTTCGCAGCGGGGGAACCGGGGAGCTGTTTTTT. The chain couples TRBV29-1 to TRBJ2-2, with 8 bases fitting TRBD2. CDR3 length: 13 amino acids. Germline V gene data show CDR1 as SQVTM and CDR2 as ANQGSEA. Losses at the gene ends were 5 bases for V and 5 bases for J; bases not matched to a gene: 4.

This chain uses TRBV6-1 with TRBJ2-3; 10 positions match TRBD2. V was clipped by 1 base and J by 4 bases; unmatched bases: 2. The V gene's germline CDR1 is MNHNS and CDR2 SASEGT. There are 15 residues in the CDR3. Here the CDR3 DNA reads TGTGCCAGCAGTGAAGGCACTAGCGGGGCAGATACGCAGTATTTT. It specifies CASSEGTSGADTQYF.

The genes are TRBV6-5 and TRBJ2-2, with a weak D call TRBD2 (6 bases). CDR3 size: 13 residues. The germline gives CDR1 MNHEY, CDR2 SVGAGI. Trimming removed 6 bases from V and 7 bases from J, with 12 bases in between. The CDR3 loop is CASSRRDFGELFF. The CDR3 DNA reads TGTGCCAGCAGCCGACGGGACTTCGGGGAGCTGTTTTTT.

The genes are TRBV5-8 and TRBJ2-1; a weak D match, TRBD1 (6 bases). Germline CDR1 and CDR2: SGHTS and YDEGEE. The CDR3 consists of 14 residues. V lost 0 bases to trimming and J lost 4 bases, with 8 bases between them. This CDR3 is CASSLGQEYNEQFF. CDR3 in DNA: TGTGCCAGCAGCTTGGGACAGGAATACAATGAGCAGTTCTTC.

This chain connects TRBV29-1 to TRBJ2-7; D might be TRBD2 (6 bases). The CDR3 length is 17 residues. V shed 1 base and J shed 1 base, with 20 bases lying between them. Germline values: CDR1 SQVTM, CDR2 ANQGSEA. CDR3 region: CSVEGPAFGGGSYEQYF. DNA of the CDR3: TGCAGCGTTGAAGGCCCCGCGTTTGGGGGAGGATCCTACGAGCAGTACTTC.

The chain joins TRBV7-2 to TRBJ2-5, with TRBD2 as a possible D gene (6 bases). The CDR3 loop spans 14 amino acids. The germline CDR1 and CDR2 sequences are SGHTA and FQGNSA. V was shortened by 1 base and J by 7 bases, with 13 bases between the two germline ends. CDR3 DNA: TGTGCCAGCAGCTTAGGCGGGGCAGGGTCGACCCAGTACTTC. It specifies CASSLGGAGSTQYF. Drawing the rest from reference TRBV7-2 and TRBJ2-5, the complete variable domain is GAGVSQSPSNKVTEKGKDVELRCDPISGHTALYWYRQSLGQGLEFLIYFQGNSAPDKSGLPSDRFSAERTGGSVSTLTIQRTQQEDSAVYLCASSLGGAGSTQYFGPGTRLLVL.

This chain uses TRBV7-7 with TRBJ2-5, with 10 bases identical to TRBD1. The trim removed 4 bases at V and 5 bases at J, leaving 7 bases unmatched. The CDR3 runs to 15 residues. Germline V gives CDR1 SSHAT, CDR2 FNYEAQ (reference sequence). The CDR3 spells CASSSGDRGLETQYF. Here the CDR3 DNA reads TGTGCCAGCAGCTCAGGGGACAGGGGATTGGAGACCCAGTACTTC.

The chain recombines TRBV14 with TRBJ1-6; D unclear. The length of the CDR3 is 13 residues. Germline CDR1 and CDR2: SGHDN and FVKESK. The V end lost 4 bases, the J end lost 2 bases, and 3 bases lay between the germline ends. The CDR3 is CASSLTYNSPLHF. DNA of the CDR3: TGTGCCAGCAGCCTCACCTATAATTCACCCCTCCACTTT.

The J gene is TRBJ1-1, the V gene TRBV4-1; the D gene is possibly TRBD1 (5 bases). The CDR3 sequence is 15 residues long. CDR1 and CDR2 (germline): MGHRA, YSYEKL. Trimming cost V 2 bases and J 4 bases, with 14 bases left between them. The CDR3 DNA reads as TGCGCCAGCAGCCAACAAACAGGAGTCGGCACTGAAGCTTTCTTT. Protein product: CASSQQTGVGTEAFF.

CDR3 in amino acids: CASSSSTSRGTQYF. CDR3 bases: TGTGCCAGCAGTTCGTCGACTTCGCGAGGGACCCAGTACTTC. The chain carries TRBV5-4 and TRBJ2-5, with unresolved D. Looked up from germline, CDR1 is SGHNT and CDR2 is YYREEE (reference sequence). Trimming took off 5 bases at V and 7 bases at J, with 18 bases between the two ends. The CDR3 runs to 14 residues.

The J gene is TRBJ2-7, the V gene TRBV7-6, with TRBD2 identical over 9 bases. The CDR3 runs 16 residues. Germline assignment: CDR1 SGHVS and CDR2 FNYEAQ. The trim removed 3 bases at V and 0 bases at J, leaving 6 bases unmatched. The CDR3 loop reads CASSLVAGAYSYEQYF. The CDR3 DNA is TGTGCCAGCAGCTTGGTAGCGGGGGCCTACTCCTACGAGCAGTACTTC.

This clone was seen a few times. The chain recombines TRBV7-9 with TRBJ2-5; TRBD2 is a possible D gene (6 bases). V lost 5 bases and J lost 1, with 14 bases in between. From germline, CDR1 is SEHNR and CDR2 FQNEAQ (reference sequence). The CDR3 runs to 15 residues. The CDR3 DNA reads TGTGCCAGCAGCGCCCGGGACTCCTTCCAAGAGACCCAGTACTTC. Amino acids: CASSARDSFQETQYF.

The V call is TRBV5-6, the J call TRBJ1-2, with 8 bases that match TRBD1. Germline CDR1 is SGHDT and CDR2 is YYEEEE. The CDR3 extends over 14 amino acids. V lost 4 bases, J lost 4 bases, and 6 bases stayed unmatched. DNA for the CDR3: TGTGCCAGCAGCCCTCCAGGGGGCAGCTATGGCTACACCTTC. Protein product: CASSPPGGSYGYTF. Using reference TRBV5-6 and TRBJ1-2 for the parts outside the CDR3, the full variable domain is DAGVTQSPTHLIKTRGQQVTLRCSPKSGHDTVSWYQQALGQGPQFIFQYYEEEERQRGNFPDRFSGHQFPNYSSELNVNALLLGDSALYLCASSPPGGSYGYTFGSGTRLTVV.

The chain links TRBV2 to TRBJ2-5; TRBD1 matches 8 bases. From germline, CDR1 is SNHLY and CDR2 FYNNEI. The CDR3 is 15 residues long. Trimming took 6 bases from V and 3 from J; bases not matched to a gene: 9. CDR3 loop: CASRGRGRWEETQYF. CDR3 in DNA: TGTGCCAGCAGGGGCAGGGGGCGTTGGGAAGAGACCCAGTACTTC.

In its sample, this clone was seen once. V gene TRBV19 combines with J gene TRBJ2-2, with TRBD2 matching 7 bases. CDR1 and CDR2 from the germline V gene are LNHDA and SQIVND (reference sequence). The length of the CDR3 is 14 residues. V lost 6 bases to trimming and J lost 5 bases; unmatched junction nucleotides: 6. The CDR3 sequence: CASRINSGTGELFF. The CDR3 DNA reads TGTGCCAGTAGGATAAATAGCGGGACCGGGGAGCTGTTTTTT.

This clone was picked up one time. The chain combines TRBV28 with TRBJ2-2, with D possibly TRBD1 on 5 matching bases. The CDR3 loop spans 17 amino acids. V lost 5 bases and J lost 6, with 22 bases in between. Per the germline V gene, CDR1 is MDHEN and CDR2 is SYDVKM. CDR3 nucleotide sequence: TGTGCCAGCAGTCCCCTAATAACAGGCCTACTTTCCGGGGAGCTGTTTTTT. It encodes CASSPLITGLLSGELFF.

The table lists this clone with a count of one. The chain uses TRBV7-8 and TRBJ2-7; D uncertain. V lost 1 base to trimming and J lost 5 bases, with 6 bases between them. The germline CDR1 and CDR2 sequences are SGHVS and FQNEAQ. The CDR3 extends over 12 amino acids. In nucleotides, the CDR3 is TGTGCCAGCAGCTTAGTCATCCACGAGCAGTACTTC. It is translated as CASSLVIHEQYF.

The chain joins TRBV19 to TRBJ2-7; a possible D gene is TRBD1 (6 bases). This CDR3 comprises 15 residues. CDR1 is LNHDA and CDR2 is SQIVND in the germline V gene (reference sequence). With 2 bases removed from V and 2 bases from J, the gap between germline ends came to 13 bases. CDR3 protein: CASSIYSDSPYEQYF. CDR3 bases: TGTGCCAGTAGTATATACTCGGACAGCCCCTACGAGCAGTACTTC.

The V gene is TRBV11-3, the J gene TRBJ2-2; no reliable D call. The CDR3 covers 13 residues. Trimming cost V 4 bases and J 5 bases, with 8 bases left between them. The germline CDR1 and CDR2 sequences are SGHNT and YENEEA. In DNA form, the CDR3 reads TGTGCCAGCAGCTCTCTTGAGACCGGGGAGCTGTTTTTT. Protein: CASSSLETGELFF.

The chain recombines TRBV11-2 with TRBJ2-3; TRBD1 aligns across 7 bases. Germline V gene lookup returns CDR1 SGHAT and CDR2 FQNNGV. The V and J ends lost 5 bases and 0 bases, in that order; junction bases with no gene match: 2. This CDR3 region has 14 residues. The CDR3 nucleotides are TGTGCCAGCAGCGAGGGACAGAGCACAGATACGCAGTATTTT. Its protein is CASSEGQSTDTQYF.